The clone carrying this T cell receptor beta chain came up many times. As yet, its antigen is unknown. The data derive from a study of CD8 T cells in ankylosing spondylitis. Whole-study results and caveats: Disease-linked clones were CD8+ and relatively rare in peripheral blood. Some of the motif variants had earlier been found in reactive arthritis patients' fluid and blood.

It was by quantitative 5'-RACE with molecular barcodes that TCR beta libraries were made. TCRdb called the 5' RACE reads again in MiXCR, with one record for every CDR3 protein. The sample includes 220,000 or so distinct CDR3 sequences, over 9.5% of them seen just once. V was cut by 8 bases and J by 0 bases, with 11 bases left in between. The CDR3 contains 14 residues. From germline, CDR1 is MDHEN and CDR2 SYDVKM. This chain connects TRBV28 to TRBJ1-3; no clear D. Sequenced input: blood, either unsorted or a sorted T cell fraction (not recorded which). This receptor was taken from a male donor with ankylosing spondylitis or in good health (not recorded which). The CDR3, as DNA: TGTGCCAGCTTTGACCGAACCTCTGGAAACACCATATATTTT. It specifies CASFDRTSGNTIYF.